Only one count was recorded for the clone carrying this T cell receptor (beta chain). What it recognizes is unknown. Time point noted: week 35, safety follow-up. Each dose delivered 300 ug of mutant IDH1 20-mer peptide subcutaneously with imiquimod. This sample was taken from a study of a mutant IDH1 vaccine in newly diagnosed glioma. Study overall: Treated individuals were approximately 60% male and approximately 38% female, averaging approximately 40 years of age. Findings of the study overall: A vaccine-induced immune response developed in 93.3% of the patients.

Trimming removed 5 bases from V and 4 bases from J; junction bases left unmatched: 20. Germline V CDR1 and CDR2: PRHDT, FYEKMQ (reference sequence). CDR3 length: 20 amino acids. Clones were read by immunoSEQ multiplex PCR, and TCRdb kept only the in-frame ones, dropping some. The table has tens of thousands of clones, 92% seen once; the top ten hold less than 2.5%. This specimen consisted of PBMCs, obtained from a glioma patient whose treatment included an IDH1 peptide vaccine. This chain connects TRBV13 to TRBJ2-2; 9 bases map to TRBD1. The sequence was obtained from a man aged 50 to 59 with glioma. The CDR3 loop is CASSHRDRVSAGLGTGELFF. CDR3 nucleotide sequence: TGTGCCAGCAGCCACCGGGACAGGGTGTCCGCTGGTCTCGGCACCGGGGAGCTGTTTTTT.